This TCR beta chain was sequenced in a study of blood T cells in healthy people across ages. A second PCR, run for roughly 7 to 11 cycles, used a sample-barcoded 5' primer plus a J-beta primer mix. TCRdb called the 5' RACE reads again in MiXCR, with one record for every CDR3 protein. The sample consists of around 1,100,000 distinct CDR3 sequences, less than 45% of them appearing once. V lost 6 bases, J lost 9 bases, and 2 bases stayed unmatched. There are 12 residues in the CDR3. Approximately 9.2 milliliters was the volume of peripheral blood drawn from each donor. Isolation recovered at least 7 million PBMCs from every sample.

This clonotype was sampled from a man aged 18 to 35 in good health. Sequences were obtained from blood. V usage is TRBV12-3 or TRBV12-4 and J usage is TRBJ2-1; 10 nucleotides match TRBD1. The CDR3 nucleotides read TGTGCCAGCAGCGACAGGGGGCCTGAGCAGTTCTTC. Translating it yields CASSDRGPEQFF.